The text below deals with one TCR beta chain. Here immunoSEQ multiplex PCR was the method, and the copy in TCRdb shows in-frame clones only, minus some. Of roughly 220,000 clones in the sample, 80% to 85% are singletons; the top ten hold 5.5% to 7.5%. This sample stems from a study of blood T cell repertoires in COVID-19. Study information: Whether acute or convalescent, the COVID-19 samples came from the United States, Italy and Spain.

Cohorts were determined from participant-reported clinical history. The germline V gene encodes CDR1 SNHLY and CDR2 FYNNEI. CDR3 length equals 11 residues. The J gene is TRBJ2-3, the V gene TRBV2; 7 bases are shared with TRBD2. The sample consisted of PBMCs or T cells enriched from blood (not recorded which). The origin of this receptor is a woman aged 40 to 49 who had recovered from COVID-19. Here the CDR3 reads CSSGSTDTQYF. The CDR3 nucleotides read TGTAGTAGCGGGAGCACAGATACGCAGTATTTT.